The rows below give T cell receptor beta chains drawn from one sample of a study of T cell clonotyping in hematopoietic cell transplantation. Clones were read by immunoSEQ multiplex PCR, and TCRdb kept only the in-frame ones, dropping some. The table includes tens of thousands of clones, roughly 90% detected once. Sequences were derived from peripheral blood mononuclear cells, sampled before stem cell transplant. Receptors were obtained from a man aged 18 to 30 with biphenotypic leukemia. Some clones in this sample may be carry-over from other donors' samples. Each CDR3 is given with its conserved first and last residue. A D gene is named only where the DNA matches it firmly. For some rows the clone size is stated as once, few or many, or as a class when expanded; others skip it.

V: TRBV5-6
D: TRBD2
J: TRBJ2-3
size: -
DNA: TGTGCCAGCAGCTTGTTCCTAGCGGGAGGGGATACGCAGTATTTT
CDR3: CASSLFLAGGDTQYF

V: TRBV7-9
D: TRBD1
J: TRBJ1-2
size: -
DNA: TGTGCCAGCAGCCCAGTTGGACAGGAGCCTCTCTATGGCTACACCTTC
CDR3: CASSPVGQEPLYGYTF

V: TRBV11-2
D: -
J: TRBJ2-2
size: -
DNA: TGTGCCAGCAGCTCCGAAGCTGGGAACACCGGGGAGCTGTTTTTT
CDR3: CASSSEAGNTGELFF

V: TRBV27
D: -
J: TRBJ1-3
size: -
DNA: TGTGCCAGCAGTCCTCGGAGTTCTGGAAACACCATATATTTT
CDR3: CASSPRSSGNTIYF

V: TRBV6-1
D: -
J: TRBJ1-3
size: once
DNA: TGTGCCAGCAGTGAAATAGAATATGCAGGCAGGAGCTCTGGAAACACCATATATTTT
CDR3: CASSEIEYAGRSSGNTIYF

V: TRBV5-1
D: -
J: TRBJ1-1
size: -
DNA: TGCGCCAGCAGTGAAGAAGGGGAAGCTTTCTTT
CDR3: CASSEEGEAFF

V: TRBV30
D: -
J: TRBJ2-2
size: -
DNA: TGTGCCTGGGACGGGAGATCCAACACCGGGGAGCTGTTTTTT
CDR3: CAWDGRSNTGELFF

V: TRBV30
D: -
J: TRBJ1-2
size: -
DNA: TGTGCCTGGGGACCCGAACACTATGGCTACACCTTC
CDR3: CAWGPEHYGYTF

V: TRBV11-2
D: TRBD1
J: TRBJ2-2
size: -
DNA: TGTGCCAGCAGCGCGCGGACAGGGGGTTACGGGGAGCTGTTTTTT
CDR3: CASSARTGGYGELFF

V: TRBV29-1
D: -
J: TRBJ2-5
size: once
DNA: TGCAGCGTTGAAGATCAGGGGACATGGCCACAAGAGACCCAGTACTTC
CDR3: CSVEDQGTWPQETQYF

V: TRBV9
D: -
J: TRBJ1-5
size: -
DNA: TGTGCCAGCAGCATCGGGGGGGAAAATCAGCCCCAGCATTTT
CDR3: CASSIGGENQPQHF

V: TRBV7-9
D: -
J: TRBJ1-2
size: -
DNA: TGTGCCAGCAGCTTATTGGGGGGGCGTAACTATGGCTACACCTTC
CDR3: CASSLLGGRNYGYTF

V: TRBV5-6
D: -
J: TRBJ2-1
size: -
DNA: TGTGCCAGCAGCCCCGCGTGGGTTATCTACAATGAGCAGTTCTTC
CDR3: CASSPAWVIYNEQFF

V: TRBV2
D: -
J: TRBJ2-1
size: -
DNA: TGTGCCAGCGGTAGACAGGAGTTAAATGAGCAGTTCTTC
CDR3: CASGRQELNEQFF

V: TRBV6-1
D: TRBD1
J: TRBJ1-1
size: -
DNA: TGTGCCAGCCGATATATGACAGGGCCAACTGAAGCTTTCTTT
CDR3: CASRYMTGPTEAFF

V: TRBV4-3
D: -
J: TRBJ2-1
size: -
DNA: TGCGCCAGCAGCCAAGGGCAGATGGGCTCCTACAATGAGCAGTTCTTC
CDR3: CASSQGQMGSYNEQFF

V: TRBV5-1
D: -
J: TRBJ2-1
size: -
DNA: TGCGCCAGCAGCTTGGGGATGGGGGGCAATGAGCAGTTCTTC
CDR3: CASSLGMGGNEQFF

V: TRBV29-1
D: -
J: TRBJ1-2
size: -
DNA: TGCAGCGTTGAGTTCTTCGGGAACCCCTATGGCTACACCTTC
CDR3: CSVEFFGNPYGYTF

V: TRBV11-3
D: -
J: TRBJ1-1
size: -
DNA: TGTGCCAGCAGATTAGCTGGGGGCTTGTGGAACACTGAAGCTTTCTTT
CDR3: CASRLAGGLWNTEAFF

V: TRBV6-5
D: -
J: TRBJ1-2
size: once
DNA: TGTGCCAGCAGTTCGACCCTAGAGGTCTATGGCTACACCTTC
CDR3: CASSSTLEVYGYTF

V: TRBV30
D: -
J: TRBJ2-7
size: -
DNA: TGTGCCTGGAGTTTAGGGACATCTTCCTACGAGCAGTACTTC
CDR3: CAWSLGTSSYEQYF

V: TRBV7-7
D: TRBD2
J: TRBJ2-1
size: -
DNA: TGTGCTAGCAGCTTAACGGTAGCGGGTGAAGGCAATGAGCAGTTCTTC
CDR3: CASSLTVAGEGNEQFF

V: TRBV19
D: TRBD1
J: TRBJ2-7
size: -
DNA: TGTGCCAGTACCCTCGGACAGGGCACCATGTACGAGCAGTACTTC
CDR3: CASTLGQGTMYEQYF

V: TRBV4-1
D: -
J: TRBJ1-5
size: -
DNA: TGCGCCAGCAGCCAAGATCAGGAGGGTCGGCAGCCCCAGCATTTT
CDR3: CASSQDQEGRQPQHF

V: TRBV7-8
D: -
J: TRBJ1-5
size: -
DNA: TGTGCCAGCAGCTTAGGCAGGGTAAATCAGCCCCAGCATTTT
CDR3: CASSLGRVNQPQHF

V: TRBV14
D: -
J: TRBJ2-7
size: once
DNA: TGTGCCAGCAGCCAAGATGTAGGGATGGGGGAGCAGTACTTC
CDR3: CASSQDVGMGEQYF

V: TRBV6-6
D: -
J: TRBJ2-5
size: -
DNA: TGTGCCAGCAGTTACGGCCCGGGCAGGGAAGAGACCCAGTACTTC
CDR3: CASSYGPGREETQYF

V: TRBV5-4
D: TRBD2
J: TRBJ2-3
size: -
DNA: TGTGCCAGCGCGAGGGCTAGCGGGAGGGCCATAGATACGCAGTATTTT
CDR3: CASARASGRAIDTQYF

V: TRBV11-3
D: -
J: TRBJ2-2
size: -
DNA: TGTGCCAGCAGGGGCCCCGGCACCGGGGAGCTGTTTTTT
CDR3: CASRGPGTGELFF

V: TRBV11-3
D: -
J: TRBJ1-2
size: -
DNA: TGTGCCAGCAGTCTACAGGGTTTTAACTATGGCTACACCTTC
CDR3: CASSLQGFNYGYTF

V: TRBV6-6
D: TRBD2
J: TRBJ2-2
size: -
DNA: TGTGCCAGCAGACGAGTACTAGCGCACACCGGGGAGCTGTTTTTT
CDR3: CASRRVLAHTGELFF

V: TRBV7-2
D: -
J: TRBJ2-7
size: -
DNA: TGTGCCAGCAGCCGAGGCGGCAGCTCCTACGAGCAGTACTTC
CDR3: CASSRGGSSYEQYF

V: TRBV4-3
D: -
J: TRBJ1-1
size: -
DNA: TGCGCCAGCAGCCAAGTTGACAGGAACACTGAAGCTTTCTTT
CDR3: CASSQVDRNTEAFF

V: TRBV5-1
D: -
J: TRBJ2-7
size: once
DNA: TGCGCCAGCAGCGAAAAACAGAGCGAGCAGTACTTC
CDR3: CASSEKQSEQYF

V: TRBV19
D: -
J: TRBJ1-2
size: -
DNA: TGTGCCAGTAGTATTTACGCCAGACCCGACTATGGCTACACCTTC
CDR3: CASSIYARPDYGYTF

V: TRBV6-5
D: -
J: TRBJ1-4
size: -
DNA: TGTGCCAGCAGTTACTCTTACAGGGTGACTAATGAAAAACTGTTTTTT
CDR3: CASSYSYRVTNEKLFF

V: TRBV29-1
D: -
J: TRBJ2-3
size: -
DNA: TGCAGCGTTGGAACAATTCCGGGCCAAGAGGGGACGGGTGGATGGTTAGAGACAGATACGCAGTATTTT
CDR3: CSVGTIPGQEGTGGWLETDTQYF

V: TRBV7-3
D: -
J: TRBJ2-7
size: -
DNA: TGTGCCAGCAGCCCCCGGGCTGCTAAGGACGAGCAGTACTTC
CDR3: CASSPRAAKDEQYF

V: TRBV4-3
D: TRBD2
J: TRBJ2-2
size: -
DNA: TGCGCCAGCAGCCATTGGGGGAGGGCTGGGCCCGGGGAGCTGTTTTTT
CDR3: CASSHWGRAGPGELFF

V: TRBV11-3
D: TRBD1
J: TRBJ2-6
size: -
DNA: TGTGCCAGCAGCTTAGTTCGGGACAGGGCCTCTGGGGCCAACGTCCTGACTTTC
CDR3: CASSLVRDRASGANVLTF

V: TRBV5-6
D: TRBD2
J: TRBJ2-7
size: -
DNA: TGTGCCAGCAGCCCCGTAGCGGGAGAACTCGAGCAGTACTTC
CDR3: CASSPVAGELEQYF

V: TRBV29-1
D: TRBD1
J: TRBJ1-6
size: -
DNA: TGCAGCGTCCGACAGGGGGCTTCGGATTCACCCCTCCACTTT
CDR3: CSVRQGASDSPLHF

V: TRBV10-3
D: -
J: TRBJ1-6
size: -
DNA: TGTGCCATCAGTGATGGGCTACAAGTAGGGCGTAATTCACCCCTCCACTTT
CDR3: CAISDGLQVGRNSPLHF

V: TRBV5-1
D: -
J: TRBJ2-1
size: -
DNA: TGCGCCAGCAGCAGCAGGTCGGAGGAGATAGAGCAGTTCTTC
CDR3: CASSSRSEEIEQFF

V: TRBV11-2
D: -
J: TRBJ1-5
size: few
DNA: TGTGCCAGCAGCTCGATGGGTCAGCCCCAGCATTTT
CDR3: CASSSMGQPQHF

V: TRBV10-3
D: -
J: TRBJ2-7
size: once
DNA: TGTGCCATCCTAGACCCCGGGTCTTTTCTACACGAGCAGTACTTC
CDR3: CAILDPGSFLHEQYF

V: TRBV12-5
D: -
J: TRBJ2-7
size: once
DNA: TGTGCTAGTGGTTTGGTACTTGGGGGTAACGAGCAGTACTTC
CDR3: CASGLVLGGNEQYF

V: TRBV7-9
D: -
J: TRBJ2-6
size: -
DNA: TGTGCCAGCAGCTTAGCAGGGGCTGGGGCCAACGTCCTGACTTTC
CDR3: CASSLAGAGANVLTF

V: TRBV11-3
D: -
J: TRBJ2-2
size: -
DNA: TGTGCCAGCAGCTCAGACAGATACACCGGGGAGCTGTTTTTT
CDR3: CASSSDRYTGELFF

V: TRBV30
D: TRBD1
J: TRBJ1-1
size: -
DNA: TGTGCCTGGAGTGTACTGGACAGGCCCAGGGTAGCTTTCTTT
CDR3: CAWSVLDRPRVAFF

V: TRBV30
D: -
J: TRBJ1-1
size: once
DNA: TGTGCCTGGACTGTTAGTTGGGCTGAAGCTTTCTTT
CDR3: CAWTVSWAEAFF

V: TRBV11-2
D: TRBD2
J: TRBJ2-1
size: -
DNA: TGTGCCAGCAGCTTAGGCGGGGGGTACAATGAGCAGTTCTTC
CDR3: CASSLGGGYNEQFF

V: TRBV5-1
D: TRBD1
J: TRBJ2-7
size: -
DNA: TGCGCCAGCAGCTTACAGGGGTTGAGCGCCTACGAGCAGTACTTC
CDR3: CASSLQGLSAYEQYF

V: TRBV5-4
D: TRBD2
J: TRBJ2-7
size: -
DNA: TGTGCCAGCAGCTTTGTTGGGCGGGAGTTAGACGAGCAGTACTTC
CDR3: CASSFVGRELDEQYF

V: TRBV6-5
D: TRBD1
J: TRBJ1-1
size: -
DNA: TGTGCCAGCAGATCAGGGGACAGTAACACTGAAGCTTTCTTT
CDR3: CASRSGDSNTEAFF